The entry that follows covers one T cell receptor (beta chain) sequence. Its antigen is not yet known. The record has no base qualities; no much larger clone is one base away. The data belong to a study of T cells after yellow fever vaccination (dated by TCRdb to about 2019). Notes on the research overall: The SMART-Seq v4 Ultra Low Input RNA kit was used to prepare libraries from fractions with low cell numbers. To follow T-cell clones before and after both primary and booster YFV17D yellow fever vaccination, bulk TCR alpha and beta repertoires underwent longitudinal sequencing. Bulk PBMC replicates and cell subsets were isolated from blood drawn at multiple timepoints before and after both primary and secondary immunization. Two healthy male donors, one aged 18 to 30 and one aged 30 to 40 years, made up the cohort. General study outcomes and caveats: The study included only a couple of donors, which limits how far the findings can be generalized. Because abundant contaminating clonotypes from the bulk population could be contained in FACS-sorted repertoires, computational filtering was required. The secondary T-cell response was weaker than the primary response but faster, peaking on day 5 instead of day 15. A small fraction of clonotypes appeared in both the CD4 and CD8 compartments, likely as a result of convergent recombination. Most clones expanded after primary vaccination (around 97% of CD4 and 80% to 90% of CD8) were re-detected after the booster, suggesting that broad memory maintenance occurred.

TCR cDNA was synthesized by 5'RACE template switching, through which a universal primer site and unique molecular identifiers were introduced. cDNA synthesis was primed from both the TCR alpha and TCR beta constant segments. Library amplification used two PCR steps, and the second PCR step added sample barcodes and sequencing adapters. Sequencing of libraries was performed on Illumina HiSeq 2500 (2x100 bp) or NovaSeq (2x150 bp). The paper's data handling went like this. MIGEC was used to demultiplex reads and collapse the reads into UMI consensus sequences, and MiXCR was used for V(D)J alignment. Vaccine-responding clonotypes were identified with edgeR using replicate PBMC samples, with FDR below 0.01 and a log2 fold change above 5 up to day 15 being required. Each bulk clonotype received a CD4 or CD8 identity based on whether the sequenced CD4 or CD8 repertoire contained that clonotype at higher abundance. The raw public data were reprocessed by TCRdb itself: fastp quality trimming at Q25, MiXCR clonotype calling, in-frame beta chains only. A single entry per CDR3 protein holds the most common genes and DNA from its merged rows. None of the V and J calls come from the authors' own analysis; TCRdb made them. The table for this sample lists hundreds of thousands of distinct CDR3 sequences; 21% of them were counted only once. The top ten clonotypes cover about 16% of the sample.

In light of the paper, this sample's treatment or condition label describes: live attenuated yellow fever vaccine strain. At each blood-draw timepoint, two biological replicates of bulk PBMCs were collected. A standard Ficoll-Paque protocol was used to isolate PBMCs from peripheral blood. TriZol was used to extract RNA from bulk PBMCs, from CD4 and CD8 fractions, and from dextramer-positive and dextramer-negative fractions. This receptor was taken from a man younger than 35 who received the YFV17D yellow fever vaccine. The sample was PBMCs, taken 21 days after the first yellow fever vaccination.

The DNA sequence follows: TGTGCCAGCAGCCTAGGTTCAAACTTGAACAATGAGCAGTTCTTC. The translation is CASSLGSNLNNEQFF. The rearrangement combines TRBV2 with TRBJ2-1; no D segment can be confidently identified. Including the terminal cysteine and phenylalanine, the CDR3 comprises 15 residues. Of the read, only the CDR3 DNA is kept; its 45 bases are in frame from base 1. Reading the germline V gene gives CDR1 SNHLY and CDR2 FYNNEI. Trimming costs V 6 bases and J 5 bases, and their ends lie 17 bases apart.